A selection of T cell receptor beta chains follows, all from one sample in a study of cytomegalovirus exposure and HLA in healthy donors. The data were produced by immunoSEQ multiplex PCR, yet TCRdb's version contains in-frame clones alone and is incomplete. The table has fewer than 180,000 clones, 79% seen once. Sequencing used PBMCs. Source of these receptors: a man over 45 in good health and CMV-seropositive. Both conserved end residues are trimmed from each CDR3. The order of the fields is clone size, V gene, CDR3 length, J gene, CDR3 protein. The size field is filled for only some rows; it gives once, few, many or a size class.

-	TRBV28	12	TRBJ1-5	ASSLTGANQPQH
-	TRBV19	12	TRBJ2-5	ASSQQGDGKTQY
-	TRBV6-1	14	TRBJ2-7	ASSEARTGRDYEQY
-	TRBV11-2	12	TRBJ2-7	ASSFGQGVYEQY
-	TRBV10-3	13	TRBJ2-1	AISGRLAGANEQF
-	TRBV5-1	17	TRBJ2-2	ASSNSTSGGFLNTGELF
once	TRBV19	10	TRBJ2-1	ASGGSSGTAF
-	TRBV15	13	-	ATSRDLGSSYEQY
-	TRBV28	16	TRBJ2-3	ASRRGLAGASGTDTQY
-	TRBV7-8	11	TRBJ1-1	ASSPPTGGQAF
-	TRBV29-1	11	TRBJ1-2	SAGGGEGYGYT
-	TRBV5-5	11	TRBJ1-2	ASSFSGDDGYT
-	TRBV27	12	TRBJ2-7	ASSFQGAVDEQY
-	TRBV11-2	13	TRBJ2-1	ASSYQRRGAGEQF
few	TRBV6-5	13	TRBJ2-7	ASSRILAGGREQY
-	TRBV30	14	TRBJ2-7	AWSEKSGGYSYEQY
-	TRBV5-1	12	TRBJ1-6	ASSSGQGASPLH
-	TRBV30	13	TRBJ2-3	AWSVDRINTDTQY
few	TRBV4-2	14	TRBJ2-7	ASSQARTSGIYEQY
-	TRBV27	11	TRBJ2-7	ASRKSGSNEQY
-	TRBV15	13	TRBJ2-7	ATSRGEATYYEQY
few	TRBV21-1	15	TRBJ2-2	ASSKAKPILNTGELF
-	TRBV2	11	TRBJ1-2	ASSVTGDGGYT
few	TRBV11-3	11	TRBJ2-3	ASSRSGGNTQY
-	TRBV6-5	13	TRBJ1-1	ASSYDRVGDTEAF
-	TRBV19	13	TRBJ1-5	ASSFRGPPEKPQH
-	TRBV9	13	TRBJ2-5	ASSVTGGGGETQY
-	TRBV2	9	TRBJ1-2	ASSEGQGYT
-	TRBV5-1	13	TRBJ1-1	ASSLLGRRDTEAF
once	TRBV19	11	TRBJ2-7	ASSTTPSYEQY
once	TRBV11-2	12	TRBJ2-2	ASSFSVNTGELF
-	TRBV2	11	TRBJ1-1	ASSPEWNTEAF
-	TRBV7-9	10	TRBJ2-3	SSSLELHTQY
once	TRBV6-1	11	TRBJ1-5	ASAGTLSQPQH
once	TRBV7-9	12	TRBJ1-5	ASSLQGYNQPQH
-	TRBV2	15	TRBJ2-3	ASSPGQGVGVGYTQY
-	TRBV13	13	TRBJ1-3	ASSSNRGEGNTIY
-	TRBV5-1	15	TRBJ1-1	ASSLRAGTGGGTEAF
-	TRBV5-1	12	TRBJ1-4	ASSAGRAIEKLF
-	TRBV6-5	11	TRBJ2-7	ASFEGVSYEQY
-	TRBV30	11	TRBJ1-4	AWSGSYDRKLF
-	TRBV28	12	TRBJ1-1	ASRRRSWSTEAF
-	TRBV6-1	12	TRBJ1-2	ASSEEWTGGGYT
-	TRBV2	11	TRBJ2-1	ASRADSYNEQF
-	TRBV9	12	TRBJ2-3	ASSVAAGGPTQY
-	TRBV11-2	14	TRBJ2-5	ASSLELRAGSETQY
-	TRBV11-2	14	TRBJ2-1	ASSRDGLAGNLGQF
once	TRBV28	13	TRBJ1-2	ASTSLTGPGQGYT
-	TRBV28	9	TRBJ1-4	SSSTNEKLF
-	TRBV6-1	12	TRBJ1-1	ASSELLTGEGAF
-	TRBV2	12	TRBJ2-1	ASTLGSTYNEQF
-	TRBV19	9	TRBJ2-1	ASSMQGEQF